These 12 T cell receptor beta chains were sequenced from one sample in a study of CD8 T cells in Susac syndrome. 0.5 to 1 ug RNA was reverse transcribed with random hexamers. One entry per CDR3 protein, called by TCRdb with MiXCR from the immunoSEQ multiplex PCR reads. The sample lists a few hundred thousand distinct CDR3 sequences; roughly nine tenths were seen once. Specimen: CD8+ T cells from PBMCs. These receptor sequences come from a human donor with multiple sclerosis.

This clonotype appeared a few times. The CDR3 is CASRIDPYYEQYF. CDR3 in DNA: TGCGCCAGCAGGATCGATCCATACTACGAGCAGTACTTC. V is TRBV5-1 and J is TRBJ2-7; unclear D gene. The ends were cut back, 5 bases at V and 3 bases at J, with 12 bases in the middle. CDR1 and CDR2 from the germline V gene are SGHRS and YFSETQ. The CDR3 extends over 13 amino acids.

V is TRBV9 and J is TRBJ2-2; D gene unclear. CDR1 SGDLS and CDR2 YYNGEE come from the germline V gene. V lost 0 bases to trimming and J lost 9 bases, with 9 bases between them. The CDR3 sequence is 13 residues long. CDR3: CASSVGEPRELFF. In nucleotides, the CDR3 is TGTGCCAGCAGCGTAGGTGAACCCCGGGAGCTGTTTTTT.

This clonotype has only one observation. V usage is TRBV19 and J usage is TRBJ2-4; 10 nucleotides line up with TRBD1. CDR1 is LNHDA and CDR2 is SQIVND in the germline V gene (reference sequence). The CDR3 runs 12 residues. V shed 5 bases and J 15 bases; nucleotides not matched to a gene: 7. The CDR3 is CASSLPGQGRYF. The DNA for the CDR3 is TGTGCCAGTAGTTTACCGGGACAGGGGAGGTACTTC.

The chain carries TRBV3-1 and TRBJ1-2, with a tentative D call TRBD1 (6 bases). CDR1 and CDR2 (germline): LGHDT, YNNKEL (reference sequence). This CDR3 is built from 15 residues. V was cut by 0 bases and J by 4 bases, with 12 bases left in between. The CDR3 region is CASSQESQGTYGYTF. DNA for the CDR3: TGTGCCAGCAGCCAAGAGTCCCAGGGGACCTATGGCTACACCTTC. Full variable domain (remainder filled in from reference TRBV3-1 and TRBJ1-2): DTAVSQTPKYLVTQMGNDKSIKCEQNLGHDTMYWYKQDSKKFLKIMFSYNNKELIINETVPNRFSPKSPDKAHLNLHINSLELGDSAVYFCASSQESQGTYGYTFGSGTRLTVV.

The rearrangement uses TRBV4-2 and TRBJ1-1; 7 bases map to TRBD1. Trimming removed 0 bases from V and 4 bases from J; junction bases left unmatched: 8. There are 16 residues in the CDR3. Germline V gene lookup returns CDR1 LGHNA and CDR2 YNFKEQ. CDR3 region: CASSQESGQLTTEAFF. The CDR3, as DNA: TGTGCCAGCAGCCAAGAGTCGGGACAGTTGACCACTGAAGCTTTCTTT.

The chain employs TRBV29-1 and TRBJ1-2, with 9 nucleotides matching TRBD1. Per the germline V gene, CDR1 is SQVTM and CDR2 is ANQGSEA. This CDR3 is built from 11 residues. The V segment lost 5 bases and the J segment 7 bases; nucleotides outside the gene matches: 2. CDR3 region: CSVPTGGGYTF. The CDR3, as DNA: TGCAGCGTTCCGACAGGGGGTGGCTACACCTTC.

The V gene is TRBV7-9, the J gene TRBJ2-1; D not certain. Trimming shortened V by 3 bases and J by 9 bases, and 9 bases separated the two germline ends. The CDR3 spans 12 residues. CDR1 is SEHNR, CDR2 FQNEAQ, per germline (reference sequence). CDR3 in DNA: TGTGCCAGCAGCTTCCCCTCCGGTGAGCAGTTCTTC. Protein sequence: CASSFPSGEQFF.

The chain couples TRBV4-3 to TRBJ2-7, with D perhaps TRBD1 (6 bases). This CDR3 contains 15 residues. Germline CDR1 and CDR2: LGHNA and YSLEER. V shed 4 bases and J shed 6 bases, with 19 bases lying between them. In DNA form, the CDR3 reads TGCGCCAGCAGCCCACAGGACAGTCCCCTCTCCGAGCAGTACTTC. Encoded protein: CASSPQDSPLSEQYF.

This chain joins TRBV7-9 and TRBJ1-2; D unclear. CDR3 size: 13 residues. V lost 1 base and J lost 4, with 7 bases in between. Germline V lookup: CDR1 SEHNR, CDR2 FQNEAQ (reference sequence). The CDR3 is CASSLDGLYGYTF. The CDR3 DNA reads TGTGCCAGCAGCTTAGACGGGCTCTATGGCTACACCTTC. The entire variable domain, with the rest obtained from reference TRBV7-9 and TRBJ1-2, is as follows: DTGVSQNPRHKITKRGQNVTFRCDPISEHNRLYWYRQTLGQGPEFLTYFQNEAQLEKSRLLSDRFSAERPKGSFSTLEIQRTEQGDSAMYLCASSLDGLYGYTFGSGTRLTVV.

This chain links TRBV6-2 or TRBV6-3 with TRBJ2-5, with 8 nucleotides matching TRBD1. CDR3 length: 15 residues. The germline V gene has CDR1 MNHEY and CDR2 SVGEGT. The V and J ends lost 6 bases and 1 base, in that order; junction bases with no gene match: 7. CDR3 loop: CASSSGTGLQETQYF. CDR3 in DNA: TGTGCCAGCAGCTCCGGGACAGGCCTCCAAGAGACCCAGTACTTC.

The chain couples TRBV27 to TRBJ1-1; no clear D gene. The CDR3 extends over 13 amino acids. In germline, CDR1 is MNHEY, CDR2 SMNVEV (reference sequence). V was pared by 3 bases and J by 4 bases, with 9 bases between. The CDR3 DNA sequence: TGTGCCAGCAGTTTCGGGGTAGGCACTGAAGCTTTCTTT. This sequence encodes CASSFGVGTEAFF.

The chain recombines TRBV3-1 with TRBJ2-5; weak D call: TRBD2 (6 bases). The germline V gene encodes CDR1 LGHDT and CDR2 YNNKEL (reference sequence). The CDR3 runs 16 residues. Trimming removed 4 bases from V and 0 bases from J, with 15 bases in between. CDR3 coding DNA: TGTGCCAGCAGCCGACCCCGTCTAGCGTACCAAGAGACCCAGTACTTC. This encodes CASSRPRLAYQETQYF.